This entry is about one T cell receptor beta chain. Original processing methods: Amplification from reference gene primers served as the basis for estimated nucleated cell counts. TCRdb's copy holds only in-frame clones and misses some; the assay was immunoSEQ multiplex PCR. The V and J calls and clone size are taken from that table; D and trimming were inferred from the DNA. Of 180,000 or so clones in the sample, more than 70% were seen once. Trimming removed 2 bases from V and 6 bases from J; junction bases left unmatched: 6. The CDR3 is 14 amino acids. Looked up from germline, CDR1 is SEHNR and CDR2 is FQNEAQ (reference sequence). The sample originates from a study of blood T cell repertoires in COVID-19. Whole-study context: Some COVID-19 samples were acute and others convalescent; all came from the United States, Italy and Spain. The analysed material was cDNA or gDNA that came from T cells, B-cell-depleted T cells, or PBMCs.

The chain combines TRBV7-9 with TRBJ1-2; 7 bases fit TRBD1. The TCR was taken from a man aged 18 to 30 with active or convalescent COVID-19. Sequences were obtained from peripheral blood. CDR3 in DNA: TGTGCCAGCAGCTTACCGGGACAGTATCATGGCTACACCTTC. Its protein product is CASSLPGQYHGYTF. Using reference TRBV7-9 and TRBJ1-2 for the parts outside the CDR3, the full variable domain is DTGVSQNPRHKITKRGQNVTFRCDPISEHNRLYWYRQTLGQGPEFLTYFQNEAQLEKSRLLSDRFSAERPKGSFSTLEIQRTEQGDSAMYLCASSLPGQYHGYTFGSGTRLTVV.